Listed below are T cell receptor beta chains from one sample, sequenced in a study of blood T cell repertoires in COVID-19. TCRdb's table, derived via immunoSEQ multiplex PCR, lists solely in-frame clones and lacks some. The table includes about 320,000 clones, approximately 90% detected once. The sample was PBMCs or T cells enriched from blood (not recorded which). The source of these receptors is a woman between 25 and 40 years old who had been exposed to COVID-19. Both conserved end residues are part of each CDR3. D genes are given only for firm matches. The listing skips clone size in some rows; elsewhere it reads once, few, many or a size class.

clone_size: .
v_call: TRBV19
d_call: .
j_call: TRBJ1-5
cdr3_aa: CASSTQGRNQPQHF
cdr3_nt: TGTGCCAGTAGTACTCAGGGCCGCAATCAGCCCCAGCATTTT

clone_size: .
v_call: TRBV7-9
d_call: TRBD1
j_call: TRBJ1-6
cdr3_aa: CASSLVQGGYSPLHF
cdr3_nt: TGTGCCAGCAGCTTAGTGCAGGGGGGATATTCACCCCTCCACTTT

clone_size: once
v_call: TRBV18
d_call: .
j_call: TRBJ1-1
cdr3_aa: CASSPQGLTRSSEAFF
cdr3_nt: TGTGCCAGCTCACCACAAGGCCTGACACGGTCATCTGAAGCTTTCTTT

clone_size: once
v_call: TRBV6-6
d_call: .
j_call: TRBJ1-2
cdr3_aa: CASSPHVGRYGYTF
cdr3_nt: TGTGCCAGCAGCCCCCACGTTGGCCGCTATGGCTACACCTTC

clone_size: once
v_call: TRBV21-1
d_call: .
j_call: TRBJ1-2
cdr3_aa: CASSKLSALTQLGYGYTF
cdr3_nt: TGTGCCAGCAGCAAACTGTCGGCCTTGACACAGCTGGGCTATGGCTACACCTTC

clone_size: .
v_call: TRBV21-1
d_call: .
j_call: TRBJ1-3
cdr3_aa: CASSKDSYRGSGNTIYF
cdr3_nt: TGTGCCAGCAGCAAAGATAGCTACAGGGGCTCTGGAAACACCATATATTTT

clone_size: few
v_call: TRBV25-1
d_call: .
j_call: TRBJ1-3
cdr3_aa: CASAISPGNTIYF
cdr3_nt: TGTGCCAGCGCAATTAGCCCTGGAAACACCATATATTTT

clone_size: .
v_call: TRBV9
d_call: TRBD2
j_call: TRBJ2-3
cdr3_aa: CASSPPGGADTQYF
cdr3_nt: TGTGCCAGCAGCCCCCCCGGGGGGGCAGATACGCAGTATTTT

clone_size: .
v_call: TRBV19
d_call: TRBD2
j_call: TRBJ2-1
cdr3_aa: CASSLLAGRSYNEQFF
cdr3_nt: TGTGCCAGTAGTTTACTAGCGGGACGCTCCTACAATGAGCAGTTCTTC

clone_size: .
v_call: TRBV9
d_call: TRBD1
j_call: TRBJ2-2
cdr3_aa: CASRGDRGNTGELFF
cdr3_nt: TGTGCCAGCAGAGGCGACAGGGGGAACACCGGGGAGCTGTTTTTT

clone_size: .
v_call: TRBV4-1
d_call: .
j_call: TRBJ1-2
cdr3_aa: CASSQDMGRQVFYGYTF
cdr3_nt: TGCGCCAGCAGCCAAGATATGGGTAGACAGGTATTCTATGGCTACACCTTC

clone_size: .
v_call: TRBV4-1
d_call: TRBD1
j_call: TRBJ1-2
cdr3_aa: CASSQGRRGQVNYGYTF
cdr3_nt: TGCGCCAGCAGCCAAGGTCGGAGGGGGCAGGTGAACTATGGCTACACCTTC

clone_size: .
v_call: TRBV27
d_call: .
j_call: TRBJ1-2
cdr3_aa: CASNRIGHNYGYTF
cdr3_nt: TGTGCCAGCAATCGGATCGGACACAACTATGGCTACACCTTC

clone_size: .
v_call: TRBV2
d_call: TRBD1
j_call: TRBJ2-7
cdr3_aa: CASRDRGDEQYF
cdr3_nt: TGTGCCAGCAGGGACAGGGGGGACGAGCAGTACTTC

clone_size: .
v_call: TRBV11-2
d_call: .
j_call: TRBJ2-7
cdr3_aa: CASSLLGSASYEQYF
cdr3_nt: TGTGCCAGCAGCTTACTAGGGAGTGCATCCTACGAGCAGTACTTC

clone_size: .
v_call: TRBV7-3
d_call: TRBD1
j_call: TRBJ2-5
cdr3_aa: CASSLTGQGGETQYF
cdr3_nt: TGTGCCAGCAGCTTAACAGGACAGGGGGGAGAGACCCAGTACTTC

clone_size: .
v_call: TRBV7-6
d_call: .
j_call: TRBJ2-2
cdr3_aa: CASSRAGITNTGELFF
cdr3_nt: TGTGCCAGCAGCCGAGCCGGGATAACTAACACCGGGGAGCTGTTTTTT

clone_size: .
v_call: TRBV5-1
d_call: .
j_call: TRBJ1-1
cdr3_aa: CASSLPGTEAFF
cdr3_nt: TGCGCCAGCAGCTTGCCGGGGACTGAAGCTTTCTTT

clone_size: .
v_call: TRBV11-3
d_call: .
j_call: TRBJ2-1
cdr3_aa: CASSLGRGLLSYNEQFF
cdr3_nt: TGTGCCAGCAGCTTAGGGCGGGGACTGCTCTCCTACAATGAGCAGTTCTTC

clone_size: .
v_call: TRBV7-7
d_call: TRBD1
j_call: TRBJ2-1
cdr3_aa: CASSLGQGWDNEQFF
cdr3_nt: TGTGCCAGCAGCTTAGGACAGGGGTGGGACAATGAGCAGTTCTTC

clone_size: .
v_call: TRBV18
d_call: .
j_call: TRBJ1-2
cdr3_aa: CASSPPDSYYGYTF
cdr3_nt: TGTGCCAGCTCACCACCAGACAGCTACTATGGCTACACCTTC

clone_size: .
v_call: TRBV7-9
d_call: .
j_call: TRBJ2-1
cdr3_aa: CASSPTKYYNEQFF
cdr3_nt: TGTGCCAGCAGCCCGACTAAATACTACAATGAGCAGTTCTTC

clone_size: .
v_call: TRBV5-4
d_call: TRBD2
j_call: TRBJ2-2
cdr3_aa: CASSLVGGGGTGELFF
cdr3_nt: TGTGCCAGCAGCTTGGTCGGGGGGGGCGGCACCGGGGAGCTGTTTTTT

clone_size: .
v_call: TRBV12-3/TRBV12-4
d_call: TRBD2
j_call: TRBJ2-1
cdr3_aa: CASSGGTLRQQFF
cdr3_nt: TGTGCCAGCAGCGGGGGGACCTTAAGGCAGCAGTTCTTC

clone_size: .
v_call: TRBV10-3
d_call: TRBD1
j_call: TRBJ2-2
cdr3_aa: CAISHRDRGQGGELFF
cdr3_nt: TGTGCCATCAGCCACCGGGACAGGGGGCAAGGCGGGGAGCTGTTTTTT

clone_size: .
v_call: TRBV7-8
d_call: .
j_call: TRBJ2-1
cdr3_aa: CASSLVYRADNEQFF
cdr3_nt: TGTGCCAGCAGCTTAGTATACAGGGCGGACAATGAGCAGTTCTTC

clone_size: many
v_call: TRBV13
d_call: .
j_call: TRBJ2-1
cdr3_aa: CASSLTLQQFF
cdr3_nt: TGTGCCAGCAGCTTAACTCTACAGCAGTTCTTC

clone_size: .
v_call: TRBV24-1
d_call: TRBD1
j_call: TRBJ1-2
cdr3_aa: CATSDRQGAYGYTF
cdr3_nt: TGTGCCACCAGTGATAGACAGGGGGCCTATGGCTACACCTTC

clone_size: .
v_call: TRBV7-6
d_call: TRBD1
j_call: TRBJ2-5
cdr3_aa: CASSLRDRGSSFGETQYF
cdr3_nt: TGTGCCAGCAGCCTCCGGGACAGGGGGAGCTCTTTCGGCGAGACCCAGTACTTC

clone_size: .
v_call: TRBV27
d_call: TRBD1
j_call: TRBJ1-2
cdr3_aa: CASRKSPGQHYGYTF
cdr3_nt: TGTGCCAGCAGGAAATCGCCGGGACAGCACTATGGCTACACCTTC

clone_size: .
v_call: TRBV11-3
d_call: .
j_call: TRBJ2-3
cdr3_aa: CASLRGVDQYF
cdr3_nt: TGTGCCAGCCTCCGTGGAGTAGATCAGTATTTT

clone_size: .
v_call: TRBV19
d_call: .
j_call: TRBJ1-6
cdr3_aa: CASRKAIGGSYNSPLHF
cdr3_nt: TGTGCCAGTAGGAAGGCTATAGGGGGAAGCTATAATTCACCCCTCCACTTT

clone_size: .
v_call: TRBV3-1/TRBV3-2
d_call: .
j_call: TRBJ1-4
cdr3_aa: CASSQEEPPEKLFF
cdr3_nt: TGTGCCAGCAGCCAAGAGGAGCCGCCTGAAAAACTGTTTTTT

clone_size: .
v_call: TRBV5-1
d_call: TRBD1
j_call: TRBJ1-2
cdr3_aa: CASSLRGHDYGYTF
cdr3_nt: TGCGCCAGCAGCTTGAGGGGGCACGACTATGGCTACACCTTC

clone_size: .
v_call: TRBV5-5
d_call: .
j_call: TRBJ2-7
cdr3_aa: CASSLSQGFDEQYF
cdr3_nt: TGTGCCAGCAGCTTGTCCCAGGGATTCGACGAGCAGTACTTC

clone_size: .
v_call: TRBV5-1
d_call: .
j_call: TRBJ2-7
cdr3_aa: CASSLRGFGRTYEQYF
cdr3_nt: TGCGCCAGCAGCTTGAGAGGGTTCGGGCGTACCTACGAGCAGTACTTC

clone_size: .
v_call: TRBV6-5
d_call: .
j_call: TRBJ2-5
cdr3_aa: CASSYLGGEETQYF
cdr3_nt: TGTGCCAGCAGTTACTTAGGGGGGGAAGAGACCCAGTACTTC

clone_size: .
v_call: TRBV24-1
d_call: .
j_call: TRBJ1-5
cdr3_aa: CATSDFQGGEGDSNQPQHF
cdr3_nt: TGTGCCACCAGTGATTTTCAAGGGGGAGAGGGGGATAGCAATCAGCCCCAGCATTTT

clone_size: .
v_call: TRBV18
d_call: .
j_call: TRBJ1-6
cdr3_aa: CASSPNRSSYNSPLHF
cdr3_nt: TGTGCCAGCTCACCAAACAGGAGCTCCTATAATTCACCCCTCCACTTT

clone_size: .
v_call: TRBV19
d_call: .
j_call: TRBJ1-5
cdr3_aa: CASSTRTATYSNQPQHF
cdr3_nt: TGTGCCAGTAGTACAAGGACAGCCACTTATAGCAATCAGCCCCAGCATTTT

clone_size: few
v_call: TRBV5-4
d_call: TRBD1
j_call: TRBJ2-7
cdr3_aa: CASSLGQGSVYEQYF
cdr3_nt: TGTGCCAGCAGCTTGGGACAGGGGTCTGTCTACGAGCAGTACTTC

clone_size: .
v_call: TRBV30
d_call: TRBD2
j_call: TRBJ2-3
cdr3_aa: CALSTSGGLSTDTQYF
cdr3_nt: TGTGCTTTAAGTACTAGCGGGGGGTTAAGCACAGATACGCAGTATTTT

clone_size: .
v_call: TRBV19
d_call: .
j_call: TRBJ2-2
cdr3_aa: CATSGGQGAGTGELFF
cdr3_nt: TGTGCCACCAGCGGCGGACAGGGAGCGGGAACCGGGGAGCTGTTTTTT

clone_size: .
v_call: TRBV5-1
d_call: TRBD2
j_call: TRBJ2-1
cdr3_aa: CASSSVSGTSGAYNEQFF
cdr3_nt: TGCGCCAGCAGCTCCGTCTCAGGGACTAGCGGGGCCTACAATGAGCAGTTCTTC

clone_size: .
v_call: TRBV7-9
d_call: TRBD1
j_call: TRBJ1-2
cdr3_aa: CASSFGEGGRGYTF
cdr3_nt: TGTGCCAGCAGCTTCGGTGAAGGGGGCCGTGGCTACACCTTC

clone_size: .
v_call: TRBV7-3
d_call: TRBD2
j_call: TRBJ2-7
cdr3_aa: CASSSGLARDEQYF
cdr3_nt: TGTGCCAGCAGCTCCGGACTAGCGCGGGACGAGCAGTACTTC

clone_size: .
v_call: TRBV12-3/TRBV12-4
d_call: .
j_call: TRBJ1-4
cdr3_aa: CASQQGPNEKLFF
cdr3_nt: TGTGCCAGCCAACAGGGCCCTAATGAAAAACTGTTTTTT

clone_size: .
v_call: TRBV14
d_call: .
j_call: TRBJ1-2
cdr3_aa: CASSQAHYSGGYTF
cdr3_nt: TGTGCCAGCAGCCAAGCGCATTACAGTGGCGGCTACACCTTC

clone_size: .
v_call: TRBV3-1/TRBV3-2
d_call: .
j_call: TRBJ2-6
cdr3_aa: CASSPVDLAAKLANVLTF
cdr3_nt: TGTGCCAGCAGCCCGGTTGACCTTGCAGCGAAATTAGCCAACGTCCTGACTTTC

clone_size: .
v_call: TRBV3-1/TRBV3-2
d_call: TRBD1
j_call: TRBJ2-6
cdr3_aa: CASSHRGAGGASGANVLTF
cdr3_nt: TGTGCCAGCAGCCATAGAGGGGCAGGGGGCGCGTCTGGGGCCAACGTCCTGACTTTC

clone_size: .
v_call: TRBV13
d_call: .
j_call: TRBJ1-5
cdr3_aa: CASSLGAGPGGNQPQHF
cdr3_nt: TGTGCCAGTTCCCTCGGTGCGGGGCCCGGTGGCAATCAGCCCCAGCATTTT